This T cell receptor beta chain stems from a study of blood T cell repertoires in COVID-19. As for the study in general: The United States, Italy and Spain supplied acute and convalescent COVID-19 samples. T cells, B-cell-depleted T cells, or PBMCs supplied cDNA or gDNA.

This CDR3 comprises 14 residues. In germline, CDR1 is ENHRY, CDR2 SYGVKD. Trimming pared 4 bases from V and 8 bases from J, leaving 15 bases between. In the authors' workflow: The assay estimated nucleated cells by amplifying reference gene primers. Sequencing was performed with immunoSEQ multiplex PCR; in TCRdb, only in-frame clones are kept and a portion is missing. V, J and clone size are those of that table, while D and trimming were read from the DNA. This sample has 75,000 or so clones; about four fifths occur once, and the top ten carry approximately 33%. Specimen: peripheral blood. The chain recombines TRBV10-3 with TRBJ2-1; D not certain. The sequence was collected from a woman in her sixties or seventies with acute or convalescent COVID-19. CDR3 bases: TGTGCCATCAGTGCGACCAGTCCAGGCGATGAGCAGTTCTTC. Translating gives CAISATSPGDEQFF.